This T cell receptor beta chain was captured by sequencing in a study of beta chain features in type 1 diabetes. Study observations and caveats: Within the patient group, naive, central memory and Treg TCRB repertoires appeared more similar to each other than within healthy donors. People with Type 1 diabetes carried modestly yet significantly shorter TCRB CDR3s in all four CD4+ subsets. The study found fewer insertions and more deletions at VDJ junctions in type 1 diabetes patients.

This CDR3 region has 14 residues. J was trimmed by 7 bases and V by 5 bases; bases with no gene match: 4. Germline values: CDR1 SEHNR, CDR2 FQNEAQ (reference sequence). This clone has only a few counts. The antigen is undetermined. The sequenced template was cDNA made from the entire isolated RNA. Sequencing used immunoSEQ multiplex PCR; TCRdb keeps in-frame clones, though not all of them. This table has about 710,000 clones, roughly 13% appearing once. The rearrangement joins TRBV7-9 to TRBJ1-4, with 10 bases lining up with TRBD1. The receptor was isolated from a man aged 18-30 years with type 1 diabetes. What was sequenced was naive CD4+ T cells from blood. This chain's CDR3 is CASSTGTGVEKLFF. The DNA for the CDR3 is TGTGCCAGCAGCACCGGGACAGGGGTTGAAAAACTGTTTTTT.